This T cell receptor (beta chain) was obtained from a study of Graves' ophthalmopathy and Graves' hyperthyroidism. Amplification of the TCR beta CDR3 regions used RNA transcripts (as template). First-round RT-PCR employed HTBI primers, with a second-round multiplex PCR after it. A single record per CDR3 protein comes from TCRdb applying MiXCR to the multiplex PCR reads. The profile shows 580,000 or so distinct CDR3 sequences, under 40% of them singletons. This clonotype occurred many times. V lost 10 bases, J lost 3 bases, and 15 bases lay in between. Germline values: CDR1 LNHDA, CDR2 SQIVND (reference sequence). The CDR3 loop spans 13 amino acids.

The sequenced material came from peripheral blood or thyroid tissue (not recorded which). This chain joins TRBV19 and TRBJ1-2; D is possibly TRBD1 (5 bases). The sequence was obtained from an adult man with Graves' hyperthyroidism. The CDR3 is CATKRGTDYGYTF. As DNA, the CDR3 is TGTGCCACGAAGAGGGGAACAGACTATGGCTACACCTTC.